Shown below are 11 T cell receptor beta chains from a single sample sequenced in a study of T cell changes during pregnancy in multiple sclerosis. The table came from immunoSEQ multiplex PCR; TCRdb's copy has only in-frame clones and leaves some out. In the table there are 84,000 or so clones, 94% of which are singletons. This specimen consisted of peripheral blood, obtained in the third trimester of pregnancy. The receptors come from a female donor with multiple sclerosis, enrolled in a pregnancy study.

The gene calls are TRBV7-9 and TRBJ2-7; D not certain. Germline V gene lookup returns CDR1 SEHNR and CDR2 FQNEAQ (reference sequence). The germline V and J ends were trimmed by 5 bases and 2 bases, with 4 bases remaining between them. The CDR3 is made up of 11 amino acids. The DNA of the CDR3 is TGTGCCAGCAGCCGTGCCTACGAGCAGTACTTC. This gives the protein CASSRAYEQYF.

The gene calls are TRBV9 and TRBJ2-3, with 10 bases aligning to TRBD2. The CDR3 contains 17 residues. Trimming removed 0 bases from V and 3 bases from J; junction bases left unmatched: 7. The germline gives CDR1 SGDLS, CDR2 YYNGEE. CDR3 bases: TGTGCCAGCAGCGTAGGCCTAGCGGGGGAGGGAACAGATACGCAGTATTTT. Translation gives CASSVGLAGEGTDTQYF. Looking up the rest from reference TRBV9 and TRBJ2-3 gives the full variable domain: DSGVTQTPKHLITATGQRVTLRCSPRSGDLSVYWYQQSLDQGLQFLIQYYNGEERAKGNILERFSAQQFPDLHSELNLSSLELGDSALYFCASSVGLAGEGTDTQYFGPGTRLTVL.

The chain links TRBV4-1 to TRBJ1-5; tentative D call: TRBD1 (6 bases). Trimming pared 4 bases from V and 5 bases from J, leaving 15 bases between. Germline V CDR1 and CDR2: MGHRA, YSYEKL. This CDR3 is built from 15 residues. CDR3 nucleotides: TGCGCCAGCAGCCCAAACAGGGATTGGGATCAGCCCCAGCATTTT. Translated: CASSPNRDWDQPQHF.

The V and J genes are TRBV10-3 and TRBJ1-1; possibly TRBD1 for D (6 bases). Germline CDR1 is ENHRY and CDR2 is SYGVKD. This CDR3 is built from 15 residues. The V end lost 3 bases, the J end lost 4 bases, and 15 bases lay between the germline ends. The CDR3 sequence: CAISDPGRGSTEAFF. The DNA of the CDR3 is TGTGCCATCAGTGACCCAGGTAGGGGGAGCACTGAAGCTTTCTTT.

Here the CDR3 reads CASRLAGTGAYEQYF. DNA of the CDR3: TGTGCCAGCAGACTGGCCGGGACAGGGGCCTACGAGCAGTACTTC. The chain employs TRBV27 and TRBJ2-7, with 10 bases aligning to TRBD1. The V and J ends lost 6 bases and 2 bases, in that order; junction bases with no gene match: 7. The CDR3 has 15 amino acids. Germline-derived CDR1 and CDR2 are MNHEY and SMNVEV (reference sequence).

This clone was counted once. V usage is TRBV13 and J usage is TRBJ1-6; 8 bases agree with TRBD1. The CDR3 consists of 15 residues. Germline CDR1 reads PRHDT; CDR2 reads FYEKMQ (reference sequence). Unmatched junction bases numbered 3, after V lost 0 bases and J lost 8 bases. The CDR3 bases are TGTGCCAGCAGCTTAGGGGACAGGGCGGATTCACCCCTCCACTTT. As protein: CASSLGDRADSPLHF.

The chain uses TRBV6-5 and TRBJ1-1; D is perhaps TRBD1 (5 bases). Germline loops: CDR1 MNHEY, CDR2 SVGAGI. V shed 0 bases and J shed 7 bases, with 15 bases lying between them. This CDR3 spans 15 amino acids. CDR3 region: CASSYSAVGGFEAFF. The CDR3 DNA reads TGTGCCAGCAGTTACTCGGCAGTGGGGGGATTTGAAGCTTTCTTT.

This sequence joins TRBV27 and TRBJ1-6, with D perhaps matching TRBD1 (5 bases). This CDR3 has 19 amino acids. Trimming took off 2 bases at V and 0 bases at J, with 17 bases between the two ends. Germline V gene lookup returns CDR1 MNHEY and CDR2 SMNVEV (reference sequence). DNA for the CDR3: TGTGCCAGCAGTTTACTGGGGCAGGACCGAAGCTCCTATAATTCACCCCTCCACTTT. It translates to CASSLLGQDRSSYNSPLHF.

V gene TRBV4-1 combines with J gene TRBJ1-1; no clear D. Trimming pared 4 bases from V and 3 bases from J, leaving 12 bases between. This CDR3 region has 14 residues. Germline V gene data show CDR1 as MGHRA and CDR2 as YSYEKL. The CDR3 loop reads CASSLWTGDTEAFF. CDR3 coding DNA: TGCGCCAGCAGCCTTTGGACTGGCGACACTGAAGCTTTCTTT.

The rearrangement joins TRBV6-1 to TRBJ1-1; D not resolved. The V gene lost 7 bases and the J gene lost 0 bases, with 6 bases spanning the gap. The CDR3 has 12 amino acids. Germline CDR1 MNHNS, CDR2 SASEGT. The CDR3 sequence: CASTAVNTEAFF. DNA for the CDR3: TGTGCCAGCACCGCGGTGAACACTGAAGCTTTCTTT.

The V gene is TRBV19, the J gene TRBJ2-7, with D possibly TRBD1 on 7 matching bases. The V and J ends lost 5 bases and 1 base respectively, with 9 bases between them. The CDR3 consists of 13 residues. Germline CDR1 is LNHDA and CDR2 is SQIVND (reference sequence). The CDR3 DNA reads as TGTGCCAGTAGTGCGGGACAGTCCTACGAGCAGTACTTC. This translates into CASSAGQSYEQYF.